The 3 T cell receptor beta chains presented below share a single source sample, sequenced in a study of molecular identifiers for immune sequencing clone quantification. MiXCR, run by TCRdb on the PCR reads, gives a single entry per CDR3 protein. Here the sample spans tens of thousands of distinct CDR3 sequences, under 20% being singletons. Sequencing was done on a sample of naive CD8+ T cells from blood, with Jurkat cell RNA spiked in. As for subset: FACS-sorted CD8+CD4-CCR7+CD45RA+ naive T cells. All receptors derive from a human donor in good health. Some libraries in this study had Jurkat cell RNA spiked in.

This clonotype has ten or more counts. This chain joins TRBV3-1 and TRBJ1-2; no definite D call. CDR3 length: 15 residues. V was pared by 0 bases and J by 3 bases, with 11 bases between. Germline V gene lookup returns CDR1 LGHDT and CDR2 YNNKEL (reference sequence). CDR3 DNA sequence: TGTGCCAGCAGCCAAGAATCGGAAGGATACTATGGCTACACCTTC. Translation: CASSQESEGYYGYTF. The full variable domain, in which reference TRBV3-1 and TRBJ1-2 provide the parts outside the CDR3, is DTAVSQTPKYLVTQMGNDKSIKCEQNLGHDTMYWYKQDSKKFLKIMFSYNNKELIINETVPNRFSPKSPDKAHLNLHINSLELGDSAVYFCASSQESEGYYGYTFGSGTRLTVV.

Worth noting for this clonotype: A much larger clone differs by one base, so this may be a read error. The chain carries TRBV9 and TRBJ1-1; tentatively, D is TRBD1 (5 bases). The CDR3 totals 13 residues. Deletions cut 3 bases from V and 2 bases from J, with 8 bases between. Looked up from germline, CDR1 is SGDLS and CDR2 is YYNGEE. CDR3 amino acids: CASSGGGNTEAFF. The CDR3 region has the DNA TGTGCCAGCAGCGGGGGGGGTAACACTGAAGCTTTCTTT.

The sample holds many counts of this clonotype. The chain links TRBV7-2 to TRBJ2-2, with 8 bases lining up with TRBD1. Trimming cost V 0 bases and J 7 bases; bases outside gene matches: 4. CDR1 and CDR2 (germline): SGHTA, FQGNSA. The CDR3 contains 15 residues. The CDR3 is CASSLAQGALGELFF. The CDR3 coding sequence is TGTGCCAGCAGCTTAGCGCAGGGGGCACTCGGGGAGCTGTTTTTT.